What follows are 13 T cell receptor beta chains derived from one specimen sequenced in a study of response to subunit inactivated influenza vaccine. TCRdb redid the calling of the RT-PCR reads with MiXCR, one entry per CDR3 protein. Here the sample spans 550,000 to 650,000 distinct CDR3 sequences, 10% to 15% being singletons. The sequencing used PBMCs from blood, collected on the day of vaccination. The receptors originated from a man in his forties or fifties who received an inactivated influenza vaccine.

This clonotype has just a few counts. The chain carries TRBV7-6 and TRBJ2-2; D tentatively reads TRBD1 or TRBD2 (5 bases each). Germline V gene sequence: CDR1 SGHVS, CDR2 FNYEAQ. V was cut by 1 base and J by 6 bases, with 12 bases left in between. This CDR3 contains 15 residues. The CDR3 loop reads CASSLVPGAAGELFF. CDR3 nucleotides: TGTGCCAGCAGCTTAGTCCCCGGGGCGGCCGGGGAGCTGTTTTTT.

This clonotype was observed a handful of times. V usage is TRBV20-1 and J usage is TRBJ1-4; D uncertain. The germline CDR1 and CDR2 sequences are DFQATT and SNEGSKA (reference sequence). V dropped 7 bases and J dropped 8 bases, with 14 bases sitting between them. CDR3 length: 12 amino acids. The DNA of the CDR3 is TGCAGTGTTGACACCCCGGGGGAAAAACTGTTTTTT. It translates to CSVDTPGEKLFF.

The J gene is TRBJ2-3, the V gene TRBV20-1; 11 bases align to TRBD2. Germline trimming cut 2 bases from V and 2 bases from J; bases unmatched to any gene: 15. The germline CDR1 and CDR2 sequences are DFQATT and SNEGSKA (reference sequence). The CDR3 is 19 residues long. DNA for the CDR3: TGCAGTGCTAGACACTCCCCCCCACTAGCGGGAGAGTACACAGATACGCAGTATTTT. Encoded protein: CSARHSPPLAGEYTDTQYF.

The chain has TRBV20-1 and TRBJ2-1; no reliable D call. Trimming cost V 0 bases and J 2 bases, with 14 bases left between them. Germline CDR1 reads DFQATT; CDR2 reads SNEGSKA (reference sequence). The CDR3 extends over 16 amino acids. The CDR3: CSARDRSRVAYNEQFF. For the CDR3, the DNA is TGCAGTGCTAGAGATCGCTCGCGCGTAGCCTACAATGAGCAGTTCTTC.

This clonotype was detected a few times. The chain carries TRBV4-3 and TRBJ1-1; D gene ambiguous. Germline CDR1 reads LGHNA; CDR2 reads YSLEER. This CDR3 comprises 15 residues. V was pared by 1 base and J by 0 bases, with 9 bases between. The CDR3 here is CASSQVAGMNTEAFF. The CDR3 coding sequence is TGCGCCAGCAGCCAAGTCGCAGGCATGAACACTGAAGCTTTCTTT.

This clonotype was counted ten times or more. The rearrangement links TRBV12-3 or TRBV12-4 to TRBJ2-7; 9 bases align to TRBD1. There are 14 residues in the CDR3. V lost 3 bases to trimming and J lost 2 bases; unmatched junction nucleotides: 2. CDR3 protein: CASSFGTGPYEQYF. CDR3 coding DNA: TGTGCCAGCAGTTTCGGGACAGGGCCCTACGAGCAGTACTTC.

There are a few counts of this clonotype. This rearrangement joins TRBV12-3 or TRBV12-4 to TRBJ2-1, with 9 nucleotides matching TRBD1. V was clipped by 5 bases and J by 7 bases; unmatched bases: 6. The CDR3 extends over 14 amino acids. The CDR3 spells CASSTRTGVNEQFF. CDR3 in DNA: TGTGCCAGCAGTACTAGGACAGGGGTAAATGAGCAGTTCTTC.

The V gene is TRBV7-2, the J gene TRBJ2-1; 9 bases are a match to TRBD2. This CDR3 comprises 16 residues. The ends lost 1 base at V and 6 bases at J; junction bases unmatched: 7. CDR1 and CDR2 (germline): SGHTA, FQGNSA. The CDR3 loop is CASSLGFGGGANEQFF. The CDR3, as DNA: TGTGCCAGCAGCTTAGGATTCGGCGGGGGGGCCAATGAGCAGTTCTTC. Drawing the rest from reference TRBV7-2 and TRBJ2-1, the complete variable domain is GAGVSQSPSNKVTEKGKDVELRCDPISGHTALYWYRQSLGQGLEFLIYFQGNSAPDKSGLPSDRFSAERTGGSVSTLTIQRTQQEDSAVYLCASSLGFGGGANEQFFGPGTRLTVL.

The chain employs TRBV10-3 and TRBJ2-5; 11 bases align to TRBD2. With 6 bases clipped from V and 1 base from J, the junction kept 4 bases outside the gene matches. The CDR3 is made up of 15 amino acids. The germline CDR1 and CDR2 sequences are ENHRY and SYGVKD. The CDR3 region is CAIRAGTSGQETQYF. DNA of the CDR3: TGTGCCATCAGGGCCGGGACTAGCGGCCAAGAGACCCAGTACTTC.

This clonotype was observed at least ten times. This chain connects TRBV12-3 or TRBV12-4 to TRBJ2-3; 13 bases fit TRBD2. V lost 5 bases and J lost 2; bases outside the gene matches: 4. The CDR3 loop spans 16 amino acids. CDR3 protein: CASSPGLAGITDTQYF. As DNA, the CDR3 is TGTGCCAGCAGTCCGGGACTAGCGGGGATCACAGATACGCAGTATTTT.

The chain employs TRBV25-1 and TRBJ1-2; the D gene is possibly TRBD1 (5 bases). The V end lost 1 base, the J end lost 5 bases, and 11 bases lay between the germline ends. Germline loops: CDR1 MGHDK, CDR2 SYGVNS. The CDR3 totals 14 residues. CDR3: CASSEWTPRYGYTF. Here the CDR3 DNA reads TGTGCCAGCAGTGAATGGACACCGAGGTATGGCTACACCTTC.

The rearrangement uses TRBV5-1 and TRBJ2-7; 8 bases agree with TRBD2. V shed 0 bases, J shed 4 bases, and the junction held 9 bases outside the gene matches. The CDR3 is 16 residues long. The germline CDR1 and CDR2 sequences are SGHRS and YFSETQ. CDR3 residues: CASSLVRAGALYEQYF. The CDR3, as DNA: TGCGCCAGCAGCTTGGTTCGAGCGGGGGCTCTTTACGAGCAGTACTTC.

This chain links TRBV12-3 or TRBV12-4 with TRBJ2-1; the D gene is possibly TRBD2 (5 bases). Trimming cost V 6 bases and J 8 bases, with 17 bases left between them. This CDR3 region has 14 residues. The CDR3, as DNA: TGTGCCAGCAGGGCCTCAGGACGGGGTGATGAGCAGTTCTTC. This gives the protein CASRASGRGDEQFF.